The clone carrying this T cell receptor beta chain was seen a single time. What it recognizes is unknown. This sample stems from a study of cytomegalovirus exposure and HLA in healthy donors. Regarding the study as a whole: Accurate HLA-A and HLA-B prediction from TCR beta sequences was reported for most subjects. Data from an earlier analysis indicated that most TCR beta V segments were productive either about 87% or about 30% of the time.

Primers for the PCR totalled 60 Vbeta and 13 Jbeta. Clones were read by immunoSEQ multiplex PCR, and TCRdb kept only the in-frame ones, dropping some. The sample records 95,000 to 110,000 clones, 77% being singletons. Sequencing was carried out using PBMCs. This receptor was obtained from a male donor in good health and CMV-seronegative.

CDR3 bases: TGTGCCAGCAGCTTAGGAACAGTGGGTGAGCAGTTCTTC. Amino acids: CASSLGTVGEQFF. The chain employs TRBV7-9 and TRBJ2-1; D uncertain. CDR3 length: 13 residues. Trimming took 1 base from V and 9 from J, leaving 10 bases between them. Germline loops: CDR1 SEHNR, CDR2 FQNEAQ (reference sequence).